The 32 T cell receptor beta chains below come from one sample, sequenced in a study of blood T cell repertoires in COVID-19. Assay used: immunoSEQ multiplex PCR; TCRdb lists only in-frame clones, some missing. The sample lists 200,000 to 250,000 clones, roughly 85% occurring once. The material sequenced was PBMCs or T cells enriched from blood (not recorded which). The receptors derive from a middle-aged woman with acute COVID-19.

The V and J genes are TRBV14 and TRBJ2-7, with 9 bases that match TRBD1. In germline, CDR1 is SGHDN, CDR2 FVKESK. The CDR3 is 15 residues long. Trimming at V came to 4 bases and at J to 1 base, leaving 5 bases not matched to a gene. Here the CDR3 reads CASSPLDRGSYEQYF. The DNA for the CDR3 is TGTGCCAGCAGCCCCCTGGACAGGGGATCCTACGAGCAGTACTTC.

This chain connects TRBV2 to TRBJ1-2; maybe TRBD1 (6 bases). Trimming took off 6 bases at V and 5 bases at J, with 19 bases between the two ends. Germline loops: CDR1 SNHLY, CDR2 FYNNEI. This CDR3 comprises 15 residues. The CDR3 is CASSRDTAEGYGYTF. The DNA of the CDR3 is TGTGCCAGCAGCCGGGACACTGCCGAGGGATATGGCTACACCTTC.

This clone was counted only a few times. The genes are TRBV19 and TRBJ1-1; TRBD1 matches 9 bases. CDR3 size: 15 residues. Germline trimming cut 5 bases from V and 5 bases from J; bases unmatched to any gene: 9. Looked up from germline, CDR1 is LNHDA and CDR2 is SQIVND (reference sequence). The CDR3 DNA follows: TGTGCCAGTAGTGCCCAACAGGGGGCTCGGACTGAAGCTTTCTTT. Translation gives CASSAQQGARTEAFF.

As to this clone: Other DNA variants within this sample encode the same CDR3. The chain combines TRBV2 with TRBJ1-1; weak D call: TRBD1 (6 bases). The CDR3 runs to 13 residues. V was pared by 6 bases and J by 0 bases, with 8 bases between. Germline V CDR1 and CDR2: SNHLY, FYNNEI. The CDR3 bases are TGTGCCAGCAGGACAGGAATGAACACTGAAGCTTTCTTT. Protein sequence: CASRTGMNTEAFF.

The chain is built from TRBV6-5 and TRBJ1-2, with 9 bases matching TRBD1. Per germline, CDR1 MNHEY and CDR2 SVGAGI. V dropped 6 bases and J dropped 2; count of bases not matched to a gene: 4. This CDR3 is 14 amino acids long. CDR3 DNA sequence: TGTGCCAGCAGGCCAGGACAGGGGAACTATGGCTACACCTTC. Its protein is CASRPGQGNYGYTF.

The chain combines TRBV5-5 with TRBJ2-1; possibly TRBD2 for D (6 bases). The V end lost 0 bases, the J end lost 1 base, and 8 bases lay between the germline ends. CDR1 and CDR2 from the germline V gene are SGHKS and YYEKEE (reference sequence). The CDR3 extends over 15 amino acids. Here the CDR3 DNA reads TGTGCCAGCAGCTTGGCTAGCGCATCCTACAATGAGCAGTTCTTC. It is translated as CASSLASASYNEQFF.

The DNA for the CDR3 is TGTGCCAGCAGCGTAGAAGGGACAGGGTCGAGAAAACTGTTTTTT. Its protein product is CASSVEGTGSRKLFF. This chain joins TRBV9 and TRBJ1-4, with TRBD1 identical over 9 bases. This CDR3 has 15 amino acids. With 0 bases clipped from V and 10 bases from J, the junction kept 7 bases outside the gene matches. The germline V gene encodes CDR1 SGDLS and CDR2 YYNGEE. The entire variable domain, with the rest obtained from reference TRBV9 and TRBJ1-4, is as follows: DSGVTQTPKHLITATGQRVTLRCSPRSGDLSVYWYQQSLDQGLQFLIQYYNGEERAKGNILERFSAQQFPDLHSELNLSSLELGDSALYFCASSVEGTGSRKLFFGSGTQLSVL.

This clone appeared once. Other DNA sequences from this sample encode an identical CDR3 as well. The rearrangement uses TRBV30 and TRBJ1-1; D not resolved. V shed 0 bases and J shed 5 bases, with 10 bases lying between them. Germline V gene sequence: CDR1 GTSNPN, CDR2 SVGIG (reference sequence). There are 13 residues in the CDR3. In nucleotides, the CDR3 is TGTGCCTGGAGTGTACGAGGAGGGACTGAAGCTTTCTTT. This gives the protein CAWSVRGGTEAFF.

This clone came up once. The chain employs TRBV6-4 and TRBJ1-5; 8 bases line up with TRBD1. From germline, CDR1 is MRHNA and CDR2 SNTAGT. The CDR3 totals 17 residues. After removal of 0 bases from V and 7 bases from J, the junction contained 11 bases not matched to a gene. The CDR3 sequence: CASSDSRTGSTVQPQHF. The CDR3 DNA sequence: TGTGCCAGCAGTGACTCGAGGACAGGGAGTACCGTGCAGCCCCAGCATTTT.

This chain links TRBV25-1 with TRBJ2-3; 9 bases are a match to TRBD1. J lost 2 bases, V lost 8 bases, and 2 bases had no gene match. The CDR3 is made up of 13 amino acids. The V gene's germline CDR1 is MGHDK and CDR2 SYGVNS. CDR3 nucleotide sequence: TGTGCCAGCGGGGACAGGGCCACAGATACGCAGTATTTT. This codes for CASGDRATDTQYF.

This clone was counted only a few times. The chain links TRBV19 to TRBJ2-2; D not certain. Per germline, CDR1 LNHDA and CDR2 SQIVND (reference sequence). The V and J ends lost 6 bases and 4 bases respectively, with 18 bases between them. The CDR3 covers 16 residues. In DNA form, the CDR3 reads TGTGCCAGTAGGCCCCTCAGTGGTGCCACCACCGGGGAGCTGTTTTTT. It encodes CASRPLSGATTGELFF.

V usage is TRBV29-1 and J usage is TRBJ1-1; D remains ambiguous. CDR3 length equals 11 residues. CDR1 SQVTM and CDR2 ANQGSEA come from the germline V gene. Trimming pared 6 bases from V and 4 bases from J, leaving 9 bases between. The CDR3 DNA is TGCAGCGTCACCGGGTCCACTGAAGCTTTCTTT. This gives the protein CSVTGSTEAFF. Full variable domain (outside the CDR3, taken from reference TRBV29-1 and TRBJ1-1): SAVISQKPSRDICQRGTSLTIQCQVDSQVTMMFWYRQQPGQSLTLIATANQGSEATYESGFVIDKFPISRPNLTFSTLTVSNMSPEDSSIYLCSVTGSTEAFFGQGTRLTVV.

V and J are TRBV10-2 and TRBJ2-1; no clear D. V lost 10 bases, J lost 4 bases, and 11 bases lay in between. Germline V lookup: CDR1 WSHSY, CDR2 SAAADI. This CDR3 is built from 12 residues. CDR3 loop: CATQPGYNEQFF. The CDR3 coding sequence is TGCGCCACCCAACCGGGTTACAATGAGCAGTTCTTC.

The V gene is TRBV5-1, the J gene TRBJ2-5; 11 nucleotides match TRBD2. J lost 2 bases, V lost 0 bases, and 0 bases had no gene match. CDR1 and CDR2 (germline): SGHRS, YFSETQ. The CDR3 sequence is 15 residues long. CDR3 nucleotides: TGCGCCAGCAGCTTGGCTAGCGGGGGGCAAGAGACCCAGTACTTC. Its translation: CASSLASGGQETQYF.

The chain joins TRBV9 to TRBJ1-3; 9 bases are shared with TRBD1. The CDR3 sequence is 15 residues long. The germline V gene encodes CDR1 SGDLS and CDR2 YYNGEE. The ends lost 4 bases at V and 5 bases at J; junction bases unmatched: 7. In nucleotides, the CDR3 is TGTGCCAGCAGCTCCCGAGGGACAGGGAGAAACACCATATATTTT. Residues: CASSSRGTGRNTIYF.

This clone showed up just once. This chain connects TRBV4-1 to TRBJ1-4; 7 bases agree with TRBD1. Germline CDR1 reads MGHRA; CDR2 reads YSYEKL. V was pared by 2 bases and J by 1 base, with 4 bases of the junction left unmatched. CDR3 length equals 16 residues. The CDR3 DNA sequence: TGCGCCAGCAGCCAAATAGGGGGCCGAACTAATGAAAAACTGTTTTTT. It yields the protein CASSQIGGRTNEKLFF.

The CDR3 reads CASSRGQGSTEAFF. Here the CDR3 DNA reads TGTGCCAGTAGTAGAGGACAGGGGAGCACTGAAGCTTTCTTT. The chain carries TRBV19 and TRBJ1-1, with 9 bases fitting TRBD1. Per germline, CDR1 LNHDA and CDR2 SQIVND (reference sequence). Germline trimming cut 4 bases from V and 4 bases from J; bases unmatched to any gene: 4. The CDR3 is 14 amino acids.

In DNA form, the CDR3 reads TGTGCCAGCAGTGAATACCGTCAGGGTAACTATGGCTACACCTTC. It codes for CASSEYRQGNYGYTF. This rearrangement joins TRBV25-1 to TRBJ1-2; possibly TRBD1 for D (5 bases). Trimming cost V 0 bases and J 1 base, with 9 bases left between them. The CDR3 consists of 15 residues. Per the germline V gene, CDR1 is MGHDK and CDR2 is SYGVNS.

This clone was recorded once. The J gene is TRBJ2-7, the V gene TRBV9; weak D call: TRBD2 (5 bases). Germline V gives CDR1 SGDLS, CDR2 YYNGEE. There are 13 residues in the CDR3. The germline V and J ends were trimmed by 2 bases and 3 bases, with 9 bases remaining between them. This CDR3 reads CASSVSGNYEQYF. DNA for the CDR3: TGTGCCAGCAGCGTTTCGGGAAACTACGAGCAGTACTTC. Looking up the rest from reference TRBV9 and TRBJ2-7 gives the full variable domain: DSGVTQTPKHLITATGQRVTLRCSPRSGDLSVYWYQQSLDQGLQFLIQYYNGEERAKGNILERFSAQQFPDLHSELNLSSLELGDSALYFCASSVSGNYEQYFGPGTRLTVT.

CDR3 amino acids: CASGLRGGPYEQYV. DNA of the CDR3: TGTGCCAGCGGATTGCGGGGGGGGCCCTACGAGCAGTACGTC. The V and J genes are TRBV2 and TRBJ2-7; 9 bases are a match to TRBD2. Germline CDR1 is SNHLY and CDR2 is FYNNEI. The length of the CDR3 is 14 residues. J lost 2 bases, V lost 8 bases, and 7 bases had no gene match.

The CDR3 DNA reads TGTGCCAGCAGTCGAAGCAACACTGAAGCTTTCTTT. This sequence encodes CASSRSNTEAFF. This rearrangement joins TRBV12-3 or TRBV12-4 to TRBJ1-1; D remains ambiguous. The V end was cut by 5 bases, the J end by 2 bases, with 6 bases between. The CDR3 is 12 residues long.

This clone was seen more than once but under ten times. This rearrangement joins TRBV27 to TRBJ1-1; D not certain. V was shortened by 3 bases and J by 1 base, with 9 bases between the two germline ends. CDR1 and CDR2 from the germline V gene are MNHEY and SMNVEV (reference sequence). This CDR3 has 14 amino acids. CDR3 residues: CASSFARQNTEAFF. The CDR3 DNA reads TGTGCCAGCAGTTTCGCCAGGCAGAACACTGAAGCTTTCTTT.

The CDR3 region has the DNA TGTGCCAGCAGTGAAATGGGGACAGGGCTTCCCGAGCAGTACTTC. Its translation is CASSEMGTGLPEQYF. This sequence joins TRBV27 and TRBJ2-7; TRBD1 agrees at 9 bases. The germline CDR1 and CDR2 sequences are MNHEY and SMNVEV (reference sequence). J lost 6 bases, V lost 5 bases, and 11 bases had no gene match. CDR3 length: 15 amino acids.

This clone occurred many times. V gene TRBV6-5 combines with J gene TRBJ2-7; 8 bases map to TRBD2. The junction had 8 bases not matched to a gene; V was cut back by 6 bases and J by 1 base. This CDR3 spans 15 amino acids. In germline, CDR1 is MNHEY, CDR2 SVGAGI. This CDR3 is CASSRGLVGSYEQYF. DNA for the CDR3: TGTGCCAGCAGCCGGGGACTAGTGGGATCCTACGAGCAGTACTTC.

About this clone itself: Other DNA variants within this sample encode the same CDR3. CDR3: CASSLGGGNTEAFF. CDR3 coding DNA: TGTGCCAGCAGCTTAGGAGGCGGGAACACTGAAGCTTTCTTT. The J gene is TRBJ1-1, the V gene TRBV7-9; no clear D. This CDR3 is 14 amino acids long. The germline gives CDR1 SEHNR, CDR2 FQNEAQ (reference sequence). Trimming removed 1 base at V and 1 base at J, with 7 bases between.

The count of this clone is one. V and J are TRBV7-9 and TRBJ1-5, with 9 bases lining up with TRBD1. The V gene end was trimmed by 5 bases and the J gene end by 2 bases; junction bases not matched to a gene: 7. The CDR3 totals 16 residues. The germline V gene encodes CDR1 SEHNR and CDR2 FQNEAQ (reference sequence). The DNA of the CDR3 is TGTGCCAGCAGCGCAAGGGACAGGGCCGGCAATCAGCCCCAGCATTTT. It codes for CASSARDRAGNQPQHF.

This clone was recorded a few times. This chain joins TRBV11-2 and TRBJ1-2; TRBD1 is a possible D gene (6 bases). Trimming took off 4 bases at V and 0 bases at J, with 18 bases between the two ends. This CDR3 spans 17 amino acids. The germline gives CDR1 SGHAT, CDR2 FQNNGV. For the CDR3, the DNA is TGTGCCAGCAGCTCCTTAGGGGGTAATAACGCTAACTATGGCTACACCTTC. Translated, it gives CASSSLGGNNANYGYTF.

This sequence joins TRBV5-8 and TRBJ2-3, with D possibly being TRBD2 (7 bases). Trimming shortened V by 2 bases and J by 2 bases, and 15 bases separated the two germline ends. Germline-derived CDR1 and CDR2 are SGHTS and YDEGEE. CDR3 length: 16 amino acids. CDR3 in DNA: TGTGCCAGCAGCTTACGCGGGGGCCCAGACACAGATACGCAGTATTTT. Translated, it gives CASSLRGGPDTDTQYF.

The rearrangement joins TRBV6-7 to TRBJ1-1; D ambiguous. TRBV6-7 is treated as an ORF (open reading frame) with a function not yet certain. CDR3 length equals 13 residues. V lost 6 bases and J 1 base, leaving 9 bases between the germline ends. DNA of the CDR3: TGTGCCAGCAGCAACTATAGGAACACTGAAGCTTTCTTT. Encoded protein: CASSNYRNTEAFF.

This sequence joins TRBV2 and TRBJ2-2; 7 nucleotides agree with TRBD2. CDR1 is SNHLY and CDR2 is FYNNEI in the germline V gene. V lost 3 bases to trimming and J lost 6 bases; unmatched junction nucleotides: 1. CDR3 size: 13 residues. CDR3 region: CASSERGSGELFF. The CDR3 DNA sequence: TGTGCCAGCAGTGAGCGGGGGTCCGGGGAGCTGTTTTTT.

V gene TRBV7-3 combines with J gene TRBJ2-1; the D gene is possibly TRBD2 (7 bases). V lost 4 bases and J 10 bases, leaving 23 bases between the germline ends. Germline CDR1 SGHTA, CDR2 FQGTGA. This CDR3 comprises 16 residues. In DNA, the CDR3 is TGTGCCAGCAGCTGGGACCTTCTAGGGGGGGCAGAGGAGCAGTTCTTC. Its translation: CASSWDLLGGAEEQFF.

V usage is TRBV10-3 and J usage is TRBJ1-4, with D perhaps TRBD1 (5 bases). Trimming removed 2 bases from V and 3 bases from J, with 7 bases in between. Germline V CDR1 and CDR2: ENHRY, SYGVKD. CDR3 size: 14 residues. This chain's CDR3 is CAISEGAANEKLFF. The DNA of the CDR3 is TGTGCCATCAGTGAGGGGGCGGCTAATGAAAAACTGTTTTTT.